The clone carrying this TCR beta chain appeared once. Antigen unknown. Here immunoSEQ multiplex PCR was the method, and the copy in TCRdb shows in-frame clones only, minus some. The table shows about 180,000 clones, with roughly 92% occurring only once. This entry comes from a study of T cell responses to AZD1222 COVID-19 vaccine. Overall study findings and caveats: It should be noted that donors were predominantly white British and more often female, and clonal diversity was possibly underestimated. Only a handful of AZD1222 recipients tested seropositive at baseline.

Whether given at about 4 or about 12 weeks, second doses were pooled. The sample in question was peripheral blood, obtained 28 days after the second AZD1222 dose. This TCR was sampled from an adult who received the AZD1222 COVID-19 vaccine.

CDR3 nucleotides: TGTGCCAGCAGTTACTCAGACAGGGGGTTCACTGAAGCTTTCTTT. It encodes CASSYSDRGFTEAFF. The rearrangement joins TRBV6-7 to TRBJ1-1, with TRBD1 matching 9 bases. TRBV6-7 is noted as an ORF with a role that remains uncertain. The V segment lost 0 bases and the J segment 4 bases; nucleotides outside the gene matches: 3. The CDR3 sequence is 15 residues long.